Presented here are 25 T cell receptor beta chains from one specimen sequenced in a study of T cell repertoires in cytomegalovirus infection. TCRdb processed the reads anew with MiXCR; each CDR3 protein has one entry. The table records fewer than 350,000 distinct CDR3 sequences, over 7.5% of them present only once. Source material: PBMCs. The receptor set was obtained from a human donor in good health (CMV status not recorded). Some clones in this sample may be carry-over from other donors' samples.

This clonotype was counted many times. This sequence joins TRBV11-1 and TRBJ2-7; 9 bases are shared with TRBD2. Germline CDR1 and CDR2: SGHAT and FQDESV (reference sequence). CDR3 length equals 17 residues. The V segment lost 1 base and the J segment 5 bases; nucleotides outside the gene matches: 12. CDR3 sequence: CASSLGGWKGLAHEQYF. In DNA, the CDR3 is TGTGCCAGCAGCTTAGGCGGATGGAAGGGACTAGCCCACGAGCAGTACTTC. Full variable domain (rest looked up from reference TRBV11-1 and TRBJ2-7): EAEVAQSPRYKITEKSQAVAFWCDPISGHATLYWYRQILGQGPELLVQFQDESVVDDSQLPKDRFSAERLKGVDSTLKIQPAELGDSAMYLCASSLGGWKGLAHEQYFGPGTRLTVT.

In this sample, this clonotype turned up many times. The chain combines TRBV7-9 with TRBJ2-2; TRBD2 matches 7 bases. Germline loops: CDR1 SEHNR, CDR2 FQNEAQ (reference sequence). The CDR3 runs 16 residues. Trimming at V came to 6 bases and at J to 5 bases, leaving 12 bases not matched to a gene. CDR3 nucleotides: TGTGCCAGCAGTTCTAGCGGCTTACACACTACCGGGGAGCTGTTTTTT. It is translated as CASSSSGLHTTGELFF.

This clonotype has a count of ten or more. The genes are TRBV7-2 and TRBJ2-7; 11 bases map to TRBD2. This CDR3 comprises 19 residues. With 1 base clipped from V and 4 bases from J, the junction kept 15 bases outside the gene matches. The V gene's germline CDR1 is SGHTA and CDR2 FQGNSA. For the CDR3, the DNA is TGTGCCAGCAGCTTAGAGGGGGGGGGTACTAGCGGGAGAGGGTACGAGCAGTACTTC. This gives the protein CASSLEGGGTSGRGYEQYF.

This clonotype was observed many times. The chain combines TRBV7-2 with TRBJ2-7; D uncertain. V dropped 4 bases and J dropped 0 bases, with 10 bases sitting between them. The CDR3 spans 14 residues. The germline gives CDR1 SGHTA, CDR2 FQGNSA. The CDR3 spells CASSYSFSSYEQYF. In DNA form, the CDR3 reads TGTGCCAGCAGCTACTCTTTTAGCTCCTACGAGCAGTACTTC.

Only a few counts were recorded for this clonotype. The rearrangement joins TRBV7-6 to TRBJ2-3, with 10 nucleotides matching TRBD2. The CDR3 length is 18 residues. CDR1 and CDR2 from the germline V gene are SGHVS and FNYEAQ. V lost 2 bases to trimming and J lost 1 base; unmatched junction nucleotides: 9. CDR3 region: CASSLTGFGTSGTDTQYF. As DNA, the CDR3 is TGTGCCAGCAGCTTAACTGGGTTCGGGACTAGCGGCACAGATACGCAGTATTTT.

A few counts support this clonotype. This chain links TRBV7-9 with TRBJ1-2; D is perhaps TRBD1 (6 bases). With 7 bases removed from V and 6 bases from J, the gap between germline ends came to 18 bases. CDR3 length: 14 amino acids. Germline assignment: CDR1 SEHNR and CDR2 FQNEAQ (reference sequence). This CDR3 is CASTLEGGRNGYTF. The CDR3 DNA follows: TGTGCCAGCACCCTCGAGGGGGGAAGGAATGGCTACACCTTC.

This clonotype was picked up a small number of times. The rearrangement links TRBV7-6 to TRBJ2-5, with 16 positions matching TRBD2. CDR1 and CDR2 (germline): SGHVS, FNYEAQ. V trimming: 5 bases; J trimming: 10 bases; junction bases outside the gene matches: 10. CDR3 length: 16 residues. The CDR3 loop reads CASSPAVGTSGGDQYF. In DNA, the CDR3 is TGTGCCAGCAGCCCCGCCGTAGGGACTAGCGGGGGGGACCAGTACTTC.

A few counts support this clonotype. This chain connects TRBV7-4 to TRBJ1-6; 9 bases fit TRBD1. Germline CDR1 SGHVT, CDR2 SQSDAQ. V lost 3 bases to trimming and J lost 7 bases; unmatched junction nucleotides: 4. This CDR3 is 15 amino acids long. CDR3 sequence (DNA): TGTGCCAGCAGCTTGACAGGGGGAATCAATTCACCCCTCCACTTT. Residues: CASSLTGGINSPLHF.

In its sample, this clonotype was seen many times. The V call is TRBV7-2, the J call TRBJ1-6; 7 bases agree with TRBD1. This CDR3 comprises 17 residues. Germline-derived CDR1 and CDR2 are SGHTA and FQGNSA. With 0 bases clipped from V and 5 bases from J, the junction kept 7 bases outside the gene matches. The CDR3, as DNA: TGTGCCAGCAGCTTAGCTGGGCAGACAGGGAATAATTCACCCCTCCACTTT. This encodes CASSLAGQTGNNSPLHF.

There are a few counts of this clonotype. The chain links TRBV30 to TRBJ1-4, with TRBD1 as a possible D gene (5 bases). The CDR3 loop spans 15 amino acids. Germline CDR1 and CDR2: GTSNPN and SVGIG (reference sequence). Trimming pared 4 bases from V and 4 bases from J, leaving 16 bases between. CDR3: CAWNRPGGRNEKLFF. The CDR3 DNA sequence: TGTGCCTGGAATAGACCGGGGGGTCGTAATGAAAAACTGTTTTTT. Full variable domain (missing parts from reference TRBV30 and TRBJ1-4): SQTIHQWPATLVQPVGSPLSLECTVEGTSNPNLYWYRQAAGRGLQLLFYSVGIGQISSEVPQNLSASRPQDRQFILSSKKLLLSDSGFYLCAWNRPGGRNEKLFFGSGTQLSVL.

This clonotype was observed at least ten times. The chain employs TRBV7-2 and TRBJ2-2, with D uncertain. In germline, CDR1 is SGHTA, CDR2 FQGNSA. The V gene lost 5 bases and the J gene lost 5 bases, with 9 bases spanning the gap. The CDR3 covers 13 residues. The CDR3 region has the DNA TGTGCCAGCAGCCCCTTTATGACCGGGGAGCTGTTTTTT. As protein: CASSPFMTGELFF.

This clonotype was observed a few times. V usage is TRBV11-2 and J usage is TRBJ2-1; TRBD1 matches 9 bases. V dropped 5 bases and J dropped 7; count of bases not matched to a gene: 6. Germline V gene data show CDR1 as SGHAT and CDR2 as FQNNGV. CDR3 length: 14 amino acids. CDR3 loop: CASSIGGTGNEQFF. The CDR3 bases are TGTGCCAGCAGCATAGGGGGGACAGGGAATGAGCAGTTCTTC.

The CDR3 here is CSARGRLAEYEQYF. Here the CDR3 DNA reads TGCAGTGCTAGAGGTCGACTAGCGGAGTACGAGCAGTACTTC. The chain carries TRBV20-1 and TRBJ2-7; TRBD2 matches 9 bases. Germline trimming cut 1 base from V and 4 bases from J; bases unmatched to any gene: 5. The CDR3 is made up of 14 amino acids. Germline V CDR1 and CDR2: DFQATT, SNEGSKA (reference sequence).

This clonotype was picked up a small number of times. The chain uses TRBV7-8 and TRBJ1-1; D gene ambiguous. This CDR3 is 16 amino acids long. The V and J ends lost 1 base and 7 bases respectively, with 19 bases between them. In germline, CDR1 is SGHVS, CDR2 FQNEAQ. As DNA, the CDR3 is TGTGCCAGCAGCTTAGTGGTCCCAGTCTCCGAGCTTGAAGCTTTCTTT. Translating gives CASSLVVPVSELEAFF.

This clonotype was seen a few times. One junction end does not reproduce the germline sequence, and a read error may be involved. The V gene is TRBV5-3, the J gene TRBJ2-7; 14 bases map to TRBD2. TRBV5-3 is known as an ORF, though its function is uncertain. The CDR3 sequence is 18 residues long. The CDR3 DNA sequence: TGTGCCAGCAGCTCGGGGGGACTAGCGGGAGCCCTGAGCGGCGAGCAGTACTTC. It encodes CASSSGGLAGALSGEQYF.

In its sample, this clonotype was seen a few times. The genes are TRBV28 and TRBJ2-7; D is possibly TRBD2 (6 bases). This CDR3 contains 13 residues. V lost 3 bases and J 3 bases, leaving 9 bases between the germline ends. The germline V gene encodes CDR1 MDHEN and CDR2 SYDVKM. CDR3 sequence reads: CASSLGTFYEQYF. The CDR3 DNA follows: TGTGCCAGCAGTTTGGGGACTTTCTACGAGCAGTACTTC.

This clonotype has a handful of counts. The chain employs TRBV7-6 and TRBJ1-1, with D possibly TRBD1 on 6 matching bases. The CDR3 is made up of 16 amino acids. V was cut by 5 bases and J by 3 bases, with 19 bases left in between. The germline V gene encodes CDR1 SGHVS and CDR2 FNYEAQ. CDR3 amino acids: CASSRGGGVGDTEAFF. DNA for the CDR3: TGTGCCAGCAGCCGCGGGGGGGGCGTGGGGGACACTGAAGCTTTCTTT.

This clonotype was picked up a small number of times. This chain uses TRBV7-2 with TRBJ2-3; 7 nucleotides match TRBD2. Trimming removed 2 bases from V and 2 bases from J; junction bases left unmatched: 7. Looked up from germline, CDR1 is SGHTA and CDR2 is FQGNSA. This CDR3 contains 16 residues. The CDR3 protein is CASSLIVAGFTDTQYF. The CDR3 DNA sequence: TGTGCCAGCAGCTTAATAGTAGCGGGTTTCACAGATACGCAGTATTTT.

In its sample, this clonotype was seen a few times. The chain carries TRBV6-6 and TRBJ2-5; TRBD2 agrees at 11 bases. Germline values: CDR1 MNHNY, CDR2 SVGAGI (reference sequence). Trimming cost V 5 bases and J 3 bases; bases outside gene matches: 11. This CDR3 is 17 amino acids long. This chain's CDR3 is CASSLSGSLAGEETQYF. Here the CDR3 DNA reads TGTGCCAGCAGTCTTTCCGGATCACTAGCGGGGGAAGAGACCCAGTACTTC.

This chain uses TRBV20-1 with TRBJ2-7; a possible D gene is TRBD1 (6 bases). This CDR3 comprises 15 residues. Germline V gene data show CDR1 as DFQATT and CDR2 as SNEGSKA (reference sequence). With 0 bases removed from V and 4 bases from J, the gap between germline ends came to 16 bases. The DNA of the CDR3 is TGCAGTGCTAGAGATGGCCGGACAGCCACTTACGAGCAGTACTTC. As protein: CSARDGRTATYEQYF.

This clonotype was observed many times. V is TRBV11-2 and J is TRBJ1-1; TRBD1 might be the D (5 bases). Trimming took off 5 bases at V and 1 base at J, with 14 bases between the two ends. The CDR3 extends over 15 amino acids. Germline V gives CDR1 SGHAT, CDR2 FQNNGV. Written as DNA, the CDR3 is TGTGCCAGCAGCAAACCGGGACTGAGGAACACTGAAGCTTTCTTT. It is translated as CASSKPGLRNTEAFF.

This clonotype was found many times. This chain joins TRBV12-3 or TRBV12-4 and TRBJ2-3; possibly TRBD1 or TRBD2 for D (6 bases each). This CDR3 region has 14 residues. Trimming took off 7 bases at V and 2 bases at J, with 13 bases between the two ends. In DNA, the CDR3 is TGTGCCAGCACCCTAGGGGGGCACACAGATACGCAGTATTTT. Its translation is CASTLGGHTDTQYF.

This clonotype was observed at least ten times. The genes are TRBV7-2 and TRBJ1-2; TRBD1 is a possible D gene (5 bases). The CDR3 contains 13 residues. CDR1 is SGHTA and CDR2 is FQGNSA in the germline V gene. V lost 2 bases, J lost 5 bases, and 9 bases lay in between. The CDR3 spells CASSLISGYGYTF. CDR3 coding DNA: TGTGCCAGCAGCTTAATATCAGGGTATGGCTACACCTTC.

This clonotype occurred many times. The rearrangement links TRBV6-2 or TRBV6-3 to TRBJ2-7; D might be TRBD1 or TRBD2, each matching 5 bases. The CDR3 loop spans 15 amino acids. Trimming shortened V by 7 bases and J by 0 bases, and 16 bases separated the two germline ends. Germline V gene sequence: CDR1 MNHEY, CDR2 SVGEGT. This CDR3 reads CASNRGPTPSYEQYF. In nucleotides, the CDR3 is TGTGCCAGCAATAGGGGACCCACCCCCTCCTACGAGCAGTACTTC.

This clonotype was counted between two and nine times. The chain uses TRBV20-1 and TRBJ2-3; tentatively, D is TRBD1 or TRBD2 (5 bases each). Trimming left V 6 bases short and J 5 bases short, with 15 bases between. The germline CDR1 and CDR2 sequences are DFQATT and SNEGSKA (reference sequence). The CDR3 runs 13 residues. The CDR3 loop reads CSAQGPAEDTQYF. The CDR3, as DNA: TGCAGTGCGCAGGGACCAGCTGAAGATACGCAGTATTTT.